Below, one T cell receptor (beta chain) is given with its context. CDR3 length equals 13 residues. Looked up from germline, CDR1 is SNHLY and CDR2 is FYNNEI. V was clipped by 5 bases and J by 0 bases, with 7 bases between them. The record originates from a study of blood T cell repertoires in COVID-19. Study overall: Spain, Italy and the United States supplied samples that represented acute and convalescent COVID-19.

As processed by the authors: Scientists estimated how many nucleated cells there were by amplifying reference gene primers. Produced via immunoSEQ multiplex PCR; TCRdb's table is partial and in-frame only. V, J and clone size reflect that table, while D and trimming were determined from the DNA. The sample carries 200,000 to 250,000 clones, 88% recorded once. The sample comprised peripheral blood. The genes are TRBV2 and TRBJ1-2; D is unclear. This receptor was taken from a man between 65 and 79 years old with acute or convalescent COVID-19. The CDR3: CASSPDSNYGYTF. The CDR3 DNA reads TGTGCCAGCAGTCCCGACTCTAACTATGGCTACACCTTC.